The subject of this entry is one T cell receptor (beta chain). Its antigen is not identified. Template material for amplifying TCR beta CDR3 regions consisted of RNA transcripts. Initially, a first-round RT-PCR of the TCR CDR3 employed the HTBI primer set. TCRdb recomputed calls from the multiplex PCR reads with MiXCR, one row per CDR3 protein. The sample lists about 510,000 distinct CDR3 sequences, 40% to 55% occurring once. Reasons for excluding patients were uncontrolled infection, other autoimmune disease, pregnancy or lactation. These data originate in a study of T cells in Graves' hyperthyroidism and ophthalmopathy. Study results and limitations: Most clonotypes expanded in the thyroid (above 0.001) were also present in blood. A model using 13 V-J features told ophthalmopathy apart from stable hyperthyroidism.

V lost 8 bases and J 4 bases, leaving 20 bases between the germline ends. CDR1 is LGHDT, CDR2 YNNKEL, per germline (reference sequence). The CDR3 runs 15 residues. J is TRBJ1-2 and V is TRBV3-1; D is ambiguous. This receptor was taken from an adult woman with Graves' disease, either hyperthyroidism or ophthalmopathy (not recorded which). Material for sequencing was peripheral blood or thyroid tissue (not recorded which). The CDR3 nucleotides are TGTGCCAGCCGTTTGGCGGGAGTTGGCGGCTATGGCTACACCTTC. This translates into CASRLAGVGGYGYTF.